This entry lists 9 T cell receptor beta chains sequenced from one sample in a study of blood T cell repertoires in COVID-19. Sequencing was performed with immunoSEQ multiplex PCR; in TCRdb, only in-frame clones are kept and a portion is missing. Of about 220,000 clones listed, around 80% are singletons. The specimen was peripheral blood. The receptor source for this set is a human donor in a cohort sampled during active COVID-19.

DNA for the CDR3: TGTGCCAGCAGCCAGGGGGAGGAAGGCGGGACCCAGTACTTC. This gives the protein CASSQGEEGGTQYF. The gene calls are TRBV4-2 and TRBJ2-5; D is possibly TRBD2 (6 bases). Germline lookup yields CDR1 LGHNA and CDR2 YNFKEQ. The V gene lost 3 bases and the J gene lost 7 bases, with 15 bases spanning the gap. This CDR3 region has 14 residues.

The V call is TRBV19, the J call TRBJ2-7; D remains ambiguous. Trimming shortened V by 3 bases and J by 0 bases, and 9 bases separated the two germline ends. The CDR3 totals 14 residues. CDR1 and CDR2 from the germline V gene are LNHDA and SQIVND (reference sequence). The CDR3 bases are TGTGCCAGTAGTATGTCACAAATCTCCTACGAGCAGTACTTC. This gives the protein CASSMSQISYEQYF. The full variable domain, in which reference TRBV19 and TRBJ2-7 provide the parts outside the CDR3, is DGGITQSPKYLFRKEGQNVTLSCEQNLNHDAMYWYRQDPGQGLRLIYYSQIVNDFQKGDIAEGYSVSREKKESFPLTVTSAQKNPTAFYLCASSMSQISYEQYFGPGTRLTVT.

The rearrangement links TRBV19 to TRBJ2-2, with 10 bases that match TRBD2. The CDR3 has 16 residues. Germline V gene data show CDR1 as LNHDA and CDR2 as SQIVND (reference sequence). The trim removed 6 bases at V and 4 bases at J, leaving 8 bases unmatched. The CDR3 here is CASSDQRGGGTGELFF. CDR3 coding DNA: TGTGCCAGTAGCGATCAGCGGGGGGGAGGCACCGGGGAGCTGTTTTTT.

The CDR3: CASSLTTSRGSTEAFF. CDR3 coding DNA: TGCGCCAGCAGCCTAACGACGAGTAGAGGTAGCACTGAAGCTTTCTTT. The chain is built from TRBV4-1 and TRBJ1-1, with D unclear. Trimming took off 4 bases at V and 4 bases at J, with 19 bases between the two ends. The CDR3 has 16 residues. Germline-derived CDR1 and CDR2 are MGHRA and YSYEKL.

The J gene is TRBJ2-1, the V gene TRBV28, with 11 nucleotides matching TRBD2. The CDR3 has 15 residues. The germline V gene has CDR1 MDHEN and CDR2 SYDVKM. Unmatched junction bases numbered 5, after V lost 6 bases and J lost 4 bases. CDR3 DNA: TGTGCCAGCAGGGTACTAGCGGGAGCTTACAATGAGCAGTTCTTC. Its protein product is CASRVLAGAYNEQFF.

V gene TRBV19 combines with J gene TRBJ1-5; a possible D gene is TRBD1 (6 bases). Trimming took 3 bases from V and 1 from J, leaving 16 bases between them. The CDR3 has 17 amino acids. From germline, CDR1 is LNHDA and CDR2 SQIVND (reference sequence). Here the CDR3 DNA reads TGTGCCAGTAGTATCGCCAGGGGAGGGCAGAGCAATCAGCCCCAGCATTTT. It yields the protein CASSIARGGQSNQPQHF. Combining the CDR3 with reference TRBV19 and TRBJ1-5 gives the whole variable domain DGGITQSPKYLFRKEGQNVTLSCEQNLNHDAMYWYRQDPGQGLRLIYYSQIVNDFQKGDIAEGYSVSREKKESFPLTVTSAQKNPTAFYLCASSIARGGQSNQPQHFGDGTRLSIL.

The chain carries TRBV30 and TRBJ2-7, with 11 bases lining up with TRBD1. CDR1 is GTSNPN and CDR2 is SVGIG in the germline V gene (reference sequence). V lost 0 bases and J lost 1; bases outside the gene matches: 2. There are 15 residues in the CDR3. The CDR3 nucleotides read TGTGCCTGGAGTGTAGGGACAGGGGGGTCCTACGAGCAGTACTTC. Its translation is CAWSVGTGGSYEQYF.

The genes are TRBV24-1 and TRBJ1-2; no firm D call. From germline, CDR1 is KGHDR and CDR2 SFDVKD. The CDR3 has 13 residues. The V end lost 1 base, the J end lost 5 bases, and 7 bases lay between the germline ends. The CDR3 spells CATSDFTGYGYTF. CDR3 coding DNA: TGTGCCACCAGTGATTTTACGGGTTATGGCTACACCTTC.

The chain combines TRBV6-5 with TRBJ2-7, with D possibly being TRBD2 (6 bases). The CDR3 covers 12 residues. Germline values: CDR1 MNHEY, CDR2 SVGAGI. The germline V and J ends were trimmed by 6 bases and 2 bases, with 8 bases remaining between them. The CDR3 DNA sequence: TGTGCCAGCAGCGGCGGGGCCTACGAGCAGTACTTC. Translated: CASSGGAYEQYF.